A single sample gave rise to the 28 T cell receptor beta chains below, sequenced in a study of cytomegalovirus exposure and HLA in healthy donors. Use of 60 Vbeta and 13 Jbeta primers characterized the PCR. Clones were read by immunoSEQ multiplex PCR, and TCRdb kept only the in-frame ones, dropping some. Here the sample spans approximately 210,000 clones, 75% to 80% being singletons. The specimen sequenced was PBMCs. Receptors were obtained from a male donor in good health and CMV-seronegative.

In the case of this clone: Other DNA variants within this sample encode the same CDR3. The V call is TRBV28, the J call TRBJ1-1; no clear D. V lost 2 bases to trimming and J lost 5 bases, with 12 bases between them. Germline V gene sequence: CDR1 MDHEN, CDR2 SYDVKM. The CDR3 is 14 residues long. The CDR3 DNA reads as TGTGCCAGCAGTTTAGGCACGGGTGGAACTGAAGCTTTCTTT. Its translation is CASSLGTGGTEAFF.

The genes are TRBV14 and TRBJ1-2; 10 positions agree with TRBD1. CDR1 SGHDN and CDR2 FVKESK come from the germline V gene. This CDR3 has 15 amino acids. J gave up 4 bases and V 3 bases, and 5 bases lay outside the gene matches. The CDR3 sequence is CASSHGQGVLYGYTF. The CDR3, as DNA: TGTGCCAGCAGCCACGGACAGGGGGTCCTCTATGGCTACACCTTC.

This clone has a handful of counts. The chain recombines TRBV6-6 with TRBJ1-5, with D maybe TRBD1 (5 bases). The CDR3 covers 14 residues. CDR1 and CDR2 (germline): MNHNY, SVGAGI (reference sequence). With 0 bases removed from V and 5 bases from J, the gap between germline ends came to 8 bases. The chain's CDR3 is CASSYSGGDQPQHF. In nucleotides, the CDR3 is TGTGCCAGCAGTTACTCGGGGGGAGATCAGCCCCAGCATTTT.

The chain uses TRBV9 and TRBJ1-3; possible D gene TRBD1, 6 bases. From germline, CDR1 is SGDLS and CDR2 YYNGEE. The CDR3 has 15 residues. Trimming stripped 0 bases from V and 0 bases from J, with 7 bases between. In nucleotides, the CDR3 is TGTGCCAGCAGCGTAGAGGGGGACTCTGGAAACACCATATATTTT. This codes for CASSVEGDSGNTIYF.

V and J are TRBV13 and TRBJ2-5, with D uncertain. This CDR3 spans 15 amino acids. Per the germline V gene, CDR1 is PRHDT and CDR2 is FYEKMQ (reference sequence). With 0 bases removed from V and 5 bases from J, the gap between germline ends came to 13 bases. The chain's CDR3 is CASSLGQVVGETQYF. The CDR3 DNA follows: TGTGCCAGCAGCTTAGGCCAGGTAGTGGGTGAGACCCAGTACTTC. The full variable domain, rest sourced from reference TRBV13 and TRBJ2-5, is AAGVIQSPRHLIKEKRETATLKCYPIPRHDTVYWYQQGPGQDPQFLISFYEKMQSDKGSIPDRFSAQQFSDYHSELNMSSLELGDSALYFCASSLGQVVGETQYFGPGTRLLVL.

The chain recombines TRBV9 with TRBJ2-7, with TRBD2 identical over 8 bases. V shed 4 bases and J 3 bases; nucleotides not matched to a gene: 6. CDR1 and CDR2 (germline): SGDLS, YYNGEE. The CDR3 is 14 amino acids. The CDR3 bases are TGTGCCAGCAGCCGTAGCGGGGAGATCTACGAGCAGTACTTC. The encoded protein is CASSRSGEIYEQYF.

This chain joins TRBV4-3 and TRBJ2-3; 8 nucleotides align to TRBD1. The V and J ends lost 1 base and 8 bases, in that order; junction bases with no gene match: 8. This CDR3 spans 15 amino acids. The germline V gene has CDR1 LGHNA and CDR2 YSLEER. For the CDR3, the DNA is TGCGCCAGCAGCCAAGGTTCACAGGGGGTTCGTACGCAGTATTTT. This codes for CASSQGSQGVRTQYF.

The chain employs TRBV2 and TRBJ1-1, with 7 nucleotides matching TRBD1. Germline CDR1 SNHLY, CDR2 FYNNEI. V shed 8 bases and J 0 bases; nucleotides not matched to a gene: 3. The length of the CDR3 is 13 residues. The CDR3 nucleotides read TGTGCCAGCCGGGACAGCATGAACACTGAAGCTTTCTTT. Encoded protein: CASRDSMNTEAFF.

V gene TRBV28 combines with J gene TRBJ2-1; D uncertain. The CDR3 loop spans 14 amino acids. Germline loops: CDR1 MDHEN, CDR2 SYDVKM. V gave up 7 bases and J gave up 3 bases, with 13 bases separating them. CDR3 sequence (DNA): TGTGCCAGCACCGGCGGAAACTTCTACAATGAGCAGTTCTTC. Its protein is CASTGGNFYNEQFF. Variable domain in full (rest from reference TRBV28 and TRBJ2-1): DVKVTQSSRYLVKRTGEKVFLECVQDMDHENMFWYRQDPGLGLRLIYFSYDVKMKEKGDIPEGYSVSREKKERFSLILESASTNQTSMYLCASTGGNFYNEQFFGPGTRLTVL.

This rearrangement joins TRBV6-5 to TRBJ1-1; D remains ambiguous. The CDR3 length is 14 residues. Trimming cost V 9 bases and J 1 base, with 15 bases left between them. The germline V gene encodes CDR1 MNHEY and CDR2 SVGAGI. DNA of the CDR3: TGTGCCAGTACACGTTGGGGAGGGAACACTGAAGCTTTCTTT. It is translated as CASTRWGGNTEAFF.

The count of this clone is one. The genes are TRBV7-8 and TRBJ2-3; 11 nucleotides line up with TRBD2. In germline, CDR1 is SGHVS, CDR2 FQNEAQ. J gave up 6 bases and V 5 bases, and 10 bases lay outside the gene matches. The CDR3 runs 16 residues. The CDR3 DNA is TGTGCCAGCAGCCCCGTCCCTAGCGGGGGGTGGGATACGCAGTATTTT. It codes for CASSPVPSGGWDTQYF.

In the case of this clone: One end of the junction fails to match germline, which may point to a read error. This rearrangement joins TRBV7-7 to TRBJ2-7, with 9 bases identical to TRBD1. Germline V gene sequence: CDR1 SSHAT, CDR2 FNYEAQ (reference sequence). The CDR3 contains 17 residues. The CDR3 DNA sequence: TGTGCTAGCAGCCCCACCTTACCGGGACAGGGTGTCTGGGAGCAGTACTTC. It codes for CASSPTLPGQGVWEQYF. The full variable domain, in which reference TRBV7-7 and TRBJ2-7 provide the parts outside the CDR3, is GAGVSQSPRYKVTKRGQDVTLRCDPISSHATLYWYQQALGQGPEFLTYFNYEAQPDKSGLPSDRFSAERPEGSISTLTIQRTEQRDSAMYRCASSPTLPGQGVWEQYFGPGTRLTVT.

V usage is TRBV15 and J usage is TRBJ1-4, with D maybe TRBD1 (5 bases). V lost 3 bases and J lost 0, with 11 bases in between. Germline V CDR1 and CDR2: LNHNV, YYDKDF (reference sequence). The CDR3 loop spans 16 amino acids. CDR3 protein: CATSSRWTTTNEKLFF. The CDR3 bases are TGTGCCACCAGCAGTAGGTGGACAACAACTAATGAAAAACTGTTTTTT.

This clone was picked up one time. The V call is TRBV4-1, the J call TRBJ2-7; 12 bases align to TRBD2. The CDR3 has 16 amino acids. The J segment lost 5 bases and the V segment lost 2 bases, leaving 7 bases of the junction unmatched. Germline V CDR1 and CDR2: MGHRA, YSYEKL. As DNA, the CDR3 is TGCGCCAGCAGCCAACGAAGGGCTAGCGGGGGGGACGAGCAGTACTTC. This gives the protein CASSQRRASGGDEQYF.

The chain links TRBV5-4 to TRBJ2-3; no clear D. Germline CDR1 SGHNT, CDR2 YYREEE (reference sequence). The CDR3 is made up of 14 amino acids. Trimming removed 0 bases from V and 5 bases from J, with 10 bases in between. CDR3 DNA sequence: TGTGCCAGCAGCTTGGGCGGTCCCTTAGATACGCAGTATTTT. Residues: CASSLGGPLDTQYF.

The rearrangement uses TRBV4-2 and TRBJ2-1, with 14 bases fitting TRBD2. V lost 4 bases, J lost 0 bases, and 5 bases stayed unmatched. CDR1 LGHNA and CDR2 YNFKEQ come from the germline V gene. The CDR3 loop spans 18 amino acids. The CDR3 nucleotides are TGTGCCAGCAGCCCTATGGGACTAGCGGGGGACTCCTACAATGAGCAGTTCTTC. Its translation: CASSPMGLAGDSYNEQFF.

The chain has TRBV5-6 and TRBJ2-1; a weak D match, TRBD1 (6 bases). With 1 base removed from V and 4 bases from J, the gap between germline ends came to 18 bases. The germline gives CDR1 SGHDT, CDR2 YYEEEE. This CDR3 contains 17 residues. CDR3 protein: CASSLRHRVRSYNEQFF. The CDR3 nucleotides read TGTGCCAGCAGCTTGCGTCACAGGGTAAGGTCGTACAATGAGCAGTTCTTC.

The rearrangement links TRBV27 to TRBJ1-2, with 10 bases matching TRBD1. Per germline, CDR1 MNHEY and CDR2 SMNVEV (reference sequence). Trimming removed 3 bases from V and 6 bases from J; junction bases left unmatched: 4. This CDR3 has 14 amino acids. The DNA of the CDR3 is TGTGCCAGCAGTTTCTCCGGGACAGGGGATGGCTACACCTTC. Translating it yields CASSFSGTGDGYTF.

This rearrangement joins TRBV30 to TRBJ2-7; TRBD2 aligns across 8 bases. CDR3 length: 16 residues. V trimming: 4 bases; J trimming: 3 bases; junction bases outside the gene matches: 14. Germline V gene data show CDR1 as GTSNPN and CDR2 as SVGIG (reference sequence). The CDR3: CAWMAGRGSGIYEQYF. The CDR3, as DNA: TGTGCCTGGATGGCCGGGAGGGGGTCGGGCATCTACGAGCAGTACTTC.

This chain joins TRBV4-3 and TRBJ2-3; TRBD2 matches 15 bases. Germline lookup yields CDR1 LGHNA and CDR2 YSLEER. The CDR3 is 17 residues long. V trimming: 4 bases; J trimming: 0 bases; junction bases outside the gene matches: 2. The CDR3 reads CASSRGTSGGSTDTQYF. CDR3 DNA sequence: TGCGCCAGCAGCCGAGGGACTAGCGGGGGGAGCACAGATACGCAGTATTTT.

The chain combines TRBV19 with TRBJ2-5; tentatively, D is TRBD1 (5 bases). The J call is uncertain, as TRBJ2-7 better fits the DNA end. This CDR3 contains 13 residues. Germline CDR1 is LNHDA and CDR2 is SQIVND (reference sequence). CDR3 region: CASSAPGSYEQYF. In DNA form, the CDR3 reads TGTGCCAGTAGTGCACCAGGGTCCTACGAGCAGTACTTC.

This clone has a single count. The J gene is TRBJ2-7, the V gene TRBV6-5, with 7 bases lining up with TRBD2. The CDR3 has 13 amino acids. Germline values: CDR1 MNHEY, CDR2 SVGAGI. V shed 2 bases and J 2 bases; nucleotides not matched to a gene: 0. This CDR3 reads CASSYRGAYEQYF. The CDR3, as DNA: TGTGCCAGCAGTTACCGGGGGGCCTACGAGCAGTACTTC.

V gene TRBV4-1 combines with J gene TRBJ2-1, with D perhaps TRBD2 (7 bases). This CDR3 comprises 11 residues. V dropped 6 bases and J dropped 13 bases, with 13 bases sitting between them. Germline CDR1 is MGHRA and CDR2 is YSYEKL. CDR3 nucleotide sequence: TGCGCCAGCAGTAGGGGGGGTGGCCAGTTCTTC. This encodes CASSRGGGQFF.

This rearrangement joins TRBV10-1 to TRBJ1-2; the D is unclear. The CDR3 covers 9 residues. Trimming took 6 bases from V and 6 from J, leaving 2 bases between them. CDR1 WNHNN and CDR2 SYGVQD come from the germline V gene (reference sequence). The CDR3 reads CASSDGYTF. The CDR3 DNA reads TGCGCCAGCAGCGATGGCTACACCTTC.

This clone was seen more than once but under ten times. For the CDR3, the DNA is TGTGCTAGTGGAGCTAGCGGGGAAGAGACCCAGTACTTC. The encoded protein is CASGASGEETQYF. The chain is built from TRBV12-5 and TRBJ2-5; 9 bases line up with TRBD2. After removal of 6 bases from V and 3 bases from J, the junction contained 2 bases not matched to a gene. CDR1 and CDR2 from the germline V gene are LGHNT and FRNRAP. CDR3 length: 13 residues.

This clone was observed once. This CDR3 is CASSYRTGPYEQYF. CDR3 DNA: TGTGCCAGCAGTTACCGGACAGGGCCCTACGAGCAGTACTTC. The chain links TRBV6-6 to TRBJ2-7, with TRBD1 matching 8 bases. This CDR3 spans 14 amino acids. Germline V CDR1 and CDR2: MNHNY, SVGAGI (reference sequence). Trimming removed 2 bases from V and 2 bases from J; junction bases left unmatched: 2.

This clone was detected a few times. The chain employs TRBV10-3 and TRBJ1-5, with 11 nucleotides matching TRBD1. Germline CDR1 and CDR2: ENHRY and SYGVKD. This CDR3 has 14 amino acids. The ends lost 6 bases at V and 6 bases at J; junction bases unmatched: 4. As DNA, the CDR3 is TGTGCCATCAGCCGGACAGGGGGCCTTCAGCCCCAGCATTTT. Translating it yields CAISRTGGLQPQHF.

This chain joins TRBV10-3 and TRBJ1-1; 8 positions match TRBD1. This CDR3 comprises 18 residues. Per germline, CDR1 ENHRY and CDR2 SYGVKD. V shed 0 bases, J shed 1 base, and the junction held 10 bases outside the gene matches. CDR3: CAISESRGQGGRNTEAFF. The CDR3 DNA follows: TGTGCCATCAGTGAGTCGCGTGGACAGGGTGGACGGAACACTGAAGCTTTCTTT.